This T cell receptor beta chain was sequenced during a study of blood T cell repertoires in COVID-19. Study-level information: From T cells, B-cell-depleted T cells, or PBMCs came the material, which was cDNA or gDNA.

Per the original data handling: The authors estimated nucleated cell counts from reference gene primer amplification. Assay used: immunoSEQ multiplex PCR; TCRdb lists only in-frame clones, some missing. The D gene and trimming were derived from the DNA, and the V and J assignments and clone size from that table. This table holds 150,000 to 200,000 clones, approximately 79% found once. This CDR3 is 15 amino acids long. The germline CDR1 and CDR2 sequences are LNHDA and SQIVND (reference sequence). V shed 1 base and J shed 3 bases, with 10 bases lying between them. Input material: peripheral blood. The clonotype originates from a man aged 55 to 69 with active or convalescent COVID-19. The chain uses TRBV19 and TRBJ2-1; tentatively, D is TRBD2 (6 bases). CDR3 in amino acids: CASSIVGRNYNEQFF. CDR3 bases: TGTGCCAGTAGTATAGTAGGGAGGAACTACAATGAGCAGTTCTTC. The full variable domain, completed using reference TRBV19 and TRBJ2-1, is DGGITQSPKYLFRKEGQNVTLSCEQNLNHDAMYWYRQDPGQGLRLIYYSQIVNDFQKGDIAEGYSVSREKKESFPLTVTSAQKNPTAFYLCASSIVGRNYNEQFFGPGTRLTVL.